Shown below are 32 T cell receptor beta chains from a single sample sequenced in a study of T cells in Graves' hyperthyroidism and ophthalmopathy. TCR beta CDR3 regions were amplified from RNA transcripts. HTBI primers drove first-round RT-PCR of the TCR CDR3. TCRdb independently ran MiXCR on the multiplex PCR reads; one entry per CDR3 protein. Of hundreds of thousands of distinct CDR3 sequences in the sample, about 25% were seen once. Source material: blood. These receptors came from a man aged 45 to 65 with Graves' hyperthyroidism.

This rearrangement joins TRBV12-3 or TRBV12-4 to TRBJ1-1; no definite D call. V was cut by 5 bases and J by 5 bases, with 21 bases left in between. This CDR3 comprises 16 residues. The CDR3 sequence is CASSGRYGSGRTEAFF. The CDR3 DNA reads as TGTGCCAGCAGTGGCCGTTACGGGTCCGGGCGGACTGAAGCTTTCTTT.

This clonotype was counted only a few times. The chain couples TRBV6-5 to TRBJ1-5, with D uncertain. Trimming stripped 0 bases from V and 4 bases from J, with 13 bases between. Germline V gene data show CDR1 as MNHEY and CDR2 as SVGAGI. This CDR3 has 16 residues. The CDR3 coding sequence is TGTGCCAGCAGTTACTCATGGGCACAACCAAATCAGCCCCAGCATTTT. Amino acid sequence: CASSYSWAQPNQPQHF.

Comment on this clonotype: The junction departs from germline at one end; a sequencing error may be responsible. The chain joins TRBV7-2 to TRBJ2-6, with 7 bases that match TRBD1. Per the germline V gene, CDR1 is SGHTA and CDR2 is FQGNSA. CDR3 size: 15 residues. CDR3 residues: CAGSPPGQGANVLTF. The DNA of the CDR3 is TGTGCCGGCAGCCCGCCGGGACAGGGGGCCAACGTCCTGACTTTC.

This rearrangement joins TRBV28 to TRBJ1-1; no definite D call. With 9 bases removed from V and 3 bases from J, the gap between germline ends came to 8 bases. Per germline, CDR1 MDHEN and CDR2 SYDVKM. The CDR3 consists of 11 residues. The CDR3 spells CASSIDTEAFF. In nucleotides, the CDR3 is TGTGCCAGTAGTATAGACACTGAAGCTTTCTTT.

CDR3 protein: CASEGLAEAFF. DNA for the CDR3: TGTGCCAGTGAGGGGTTGGCTGAAGCTTTCTTT. The gene calls are TRBV19 and TRBJ1-1; D might be TRBD1 (5 bases). V was pared by 8 bases and J by 6 bases, with 10 bases between. Germline V lookup: CDR1 LNHDA, CDR2 SQIVND (reference sequence). This CDR3 has 11 amino acids.

This clonotype was observed at least ten times. The chain employs TRBV27 and TRBJ1-5; a possible D gene is TRBD1 (5 bases). The germline gives CDR1 MNHEY, CDR2 SMNVEV (reference sequence). Trimming removed 2 bases from V and 8 bases from J, with 7 bases in between. The CDR3 spans 12 residues. CDR3 in amino acids: CASSLPGKPQHF. CDR3 sequence (DNA): TGTGCCAGCAGTTTACCAGGGAAGCCCCAGCATTTT.

This chain connects TRBV6-1 to TRBJ2-6; maybe TRBD2 (6 bases). V was trimmed by 3 bases and J by 0 bases, leaving 6 bases between them. Germline values: CDR1 MNHNS, CDR2 SASEGT. This CDR3 spans 15 amino acids. The CDR3 region is CASSEGGSGANVLTF. The DNA of the CDR3 is TGTGCCAGCAGTGAGGGGGGCTCTGGGGCCAACGTCCTGACTTTC.

This clonotype appeared many times. DNA of the CDR3: TGTGCCAGCAGTTTACCGGGGCGTGTTGAGCAGTTCTTC. It is translated as CASSLPGRVEQFF. This chain connects TRBV6-2 or TRBV6-3 to TRBJ2-1; D may match TRBD1 or TRBD2 (5 bases each). The CDR3 has 13 residues. The V and J ends lost 4 bases and 9 bases respectively, with 13 bases between them. The germline gives CDR1 MNHEY, CDR2 SVGEGT.

This clonotype has ten or more counts. The junction does not match germline at one end; this may be a read error. This chain links TRBV27 with TRBJ2-3, with a possible D match to TRBD1 (6 bases). Germline CDR1 is MNHEY and CDR2 is SMNVEV (reference sequence). This CDR3 is built from 15 residues. The CDR3 nucleotides read TGTACCAGCGCCCTTAGGGGGAGCGGCACAGATACGCAGTATTTT. The encoded protein is CTSALRGSGTDTQYF.

This rearrangement joins TRBV7-3 to TRBJ1-2; 10 nucleotides align to TRBD1. The length of the CDR3 is 14 residues. V shed 5 bases, J shed 8 bases, and the junction held 8 bases outside the gene matches. Germline CDR1 SGHTA, CDR2 FQGTGA. The DNA for the CDR3 is TGTGCCAGCAGCCCATTGGGACAGGGGCAGGGCTACACCTTC. Protein sequence: CASSPLGQGQGYTF.

The J gene is TRBJ1-1, the V gene TRBV20-1; a possible D gene is TRBD1 (6 bases). With 3 bases removed from V and 0 bases from J, the gap between germline ends came to 11 bases. CDR1 and CDR2 from the germline V gene are DFQATT and SNEGSKA (reference sequence). The CDR3 length is 14 residues. Written as DNA, the CDR3 is TGCAGTGCTAGGGCAGGGGCGATGAACACTGAAGCTTTCTTT. Translated, it gives CSARAGAMNTEAFF.

There are a few counts of this clonotype. The chain has TRBV30 and TRBJ1-1; D call uncertain. The CDR3 has 14 residues. Trimming pared 2 bases from V and 3 bases from J, leaving 13 bases between. CDR1 is GTSNPN and CDR2 is SVGIG in the germline V gene (reference sequence). The CDR3 sequence: CAWSSGSGYTEAFF. Here the CDR3 DNA reads TGTGCCTGGAGTTCCGGGAGCGGATACACTGAAGCTTTCTTT.

The genes are TRBV6-1 and TRBJ2-2; D gene unclear. V was trimmed by 7 bases and J by 4 bases, leaving 7 bases between them. The length of the CDR3 is 12 residues. Per germline, CDR1 MNHNS and CDR2 SASEGT. The CDR3 sequence is CASMESTGELFF. The CDR3 DNA sequence: TGTGCCAGCATGGAGAGCACCGGGGAGCTGTTTTTT.

This clonotype was seen a few times. One base away lies a much larger clone, so this may be a sequencing read error. This chain connects TRBV11-3 to TRBJ2-7; no clear D. Germline V gives CDR1 SGHNT, CDR2 YENEEA. V lost 1 base to trimming and J lost 3 bases, with 4 bases between them. CDR3 length equals 12 residues. The CDR3 spells CASSLVLYEQYF. For the CDR3, the DNA is TGTGCCAGCAGCTTAGTCCTCTACGAGCAGTACTTC.

This clonotype was counted many times. The chain links TRBV3-1 to TRBJ2-1; the match to TRBD2 covers 7 bases. The trim removed 1 base at V and 2 bases at J, leaving 2 bases unmatched. From germline, CDR1 is LGHDT and CDR2 YNNKEL (reference sequence). The CDR3 is made up of 15 amino acids. CDR3 nucleotide sequence: TGTGCCAGCAGCCAAGTGGCGGGAGCCTACAATGAGCAGTTCTTC. It is translated as CASSQVAGAYNEQFF.

The chain joins TRBV28 to TRBJ2-1; TRBD1 agrees at 10 bases. Trimming at V came to 6 bases and at J to 14 bases, leaving 7 bases not matched to a gene. CDR3 length: 12 residues. In germline, CDR1 is MDHEN, CDR2 SYDVKM. The DNA of the CDR3 is TGTGCCAGCAGGGGATCCGGGACAGGGGAGTTCTTC. Translating it yields CASRGSGTGEFF.

The genes are TRBV24-1 and TRBJ1-5; 12 bases match TRBD1. V was pared by 3 bases and J by 6 bases, with 5 bases of the junction left unmatched. CDR3 length: 16 amino acids. Germline lookup yields CDR1 KGHDR and CDR2 SFDVKD. The CDR3 here is CATSDGGTGGFQPQHF. The CDR3 nucleotides read TGTGCCACCAGTGATGGTGGGACAGGGGGCTTTCAGCCCCAGCATTTT.

For this clonotype: A read error may produce the germline difference seen at one junction end. The V gene is TRBV20-1, the J gene TRBJ2-1; unclear D gene. Germline-derived CDR1 and CDR2 are DFQATT and SNEGSKA (reference sequence). The CDR3 covers 15 residues. The chain's CDR3 is CSARGKREVNNEQFF. CDR3 DNA: TGCAGTGCGAGAGGAAAGCGCGAGGTCAACAATGAGCAGTTCTTC.

The gene calls are TRBV20-1 and TRBJ2-3; 9 bases align to TRBD2. The CDR3 covers 19 residues. Trimming at V came to 5 bases and at J to 0 bases, leaving 18 bases not matched to a gene. CDR1 is DFQATT and CDR2 is SNEGSKA in the germline V gene (reference sequence). DNA of the CDR3: TGCAGTGCTGCCCACCCCCCAGCGGGAGGCCCACCAAGCACAGATACGCAGTATTTT. Its translation: CSAAHPPAGGPPSTDTQYF.

The J gene is TRBJ2-4, the V gene TRBV20-1; D unresolved. Germline CDR1 DFQATT, CDR2 SNEGSKA (reference sequence). V was cut by 0 bases and J by 4 bases, with 10 bases left in between. The length of the CDR3 is 14 residues. The CDR3 protein is CSARDGIRKNIQYF. The CDR3 DNA is TGCAGTGCTAGAGATGGAATTAGAAAAAACATTCAGTACTTC.

There are many counts of this clonotype. The chain has TRBV7-9 and TRBJ2-3; no clear D gene. The germline gives CDR1 SEHNR, CDR2 FQNEAQ (reference sequence). The CDR3 sequence is 13 residues long. The V end lost 5 bases, the J end lost 6 bases, and 12 bases lay between the germline ends. CDR3 sequence reads: CASSPDGPDTQYF. For the CDR3, the DNA is TGTGCCAGCAGCCCCGACGGACCGGATACGCAGTATTTT.

Many counts were recorded for this clonotype. This chain connects TRBV11-3 to TRBJ2-1, with 9 nucleotides matching TRBD1. V shed 3 bases and J 8 bases; nucleotides not matched to a gene: 8. The CDR3 extends over 15 amino acids. Per the germline V gene, CDR1 is SGHNT and CDR2 is YENEEA. The chain's CDR3 is CASSLGRTGDDEQFF. CDR3 nucleotides: TGTGCCAGCAGCTTGGGCCGGACAGGGGATGATGAGCAGTTCTTC.

A few counts support this clonotype. This rearrangement joins TRBV11-2 to TRBJ1-2, with 7 positions matching TRBD1. Germline V gene data show CDR1 as SGHAT and CDR2 as FQNNGV. The CDR3 has 15 amino acids. The V and J ends lost 2 bases and 0 bases, in that order; junction bases with no gene match: 3. The CDR3 nucleotides are TGTGCCAGCAGCTTATCGGGGACAGCTAACTATGGCTACACCTTC. This encodes CASSLSGTANYGYTF.

This clonotype was observed at least ten times. The J gene is TRBJ1-2, the V gene TRBV6-1; 7 positions agree with TRBD1. CDR3 size: 15 residues. Trimming cost V 4 bases and J 1 base; bases outside gene matches: 6. Per the germline V gene, CDR1 is MNHNS and CDR2 is SASEGT. The CDR3 region is CASSGQGGHNYGYTF. As DNA, the CDR3 is TGTGCCAGCAGTGGACAGGGAGGGCATAACTATGGCTACACCTTC.

The V call is TRBV5-1, the J call TRBJ1-3; no firm D call. The ends were cut back, 0 bases at V and 2 bases at J, with 12 bases in the middle. The CDR3 totals 16 residues. Germline V gene sequence: CDR1 SGHRS, CDR2 YFSETQ. The CDR3 DNA is TGCGCCAGCAGCTTGGCTTCTGCCCTCCCTGGAAACACCATATATTTT. This codes for CASSLASALPGNTIYF.

This sequence joins TRBV27 and TRBJ2-1; D unresolved. The CDR3 is 15 amino acids. The germline V gene encodes CDR1 MNHEY and CDR2 SMNVEV (reference sequence). V was trimmed by 4 bases and J by 2 bases, leaving 12 bases between them. Written as DNA, the CDR3 is TGTGCCAGCAGTTCACTACCGGCAGCCTACAATGAGCAGTTCTTC. Its translation is CASSSLPAAYNEQFF.

This chain links TRBV3-1 with TRBJ2-5; 9 nucleotides align to TRBD2. This CDR3 is built from 15 residues. J gave up 5 bases and V 1 base, and 5 bases lay outside the gene matches. Germline lookup yields CDR1 LGHDT and CDR2 YNNKEL (reference sequence). This CDR3 is CASSQVAGAYETQYF. The CDR3 DNA is TGTGCCAGCAGCCAAGTAGCGGGAGCTTACGAGACCCAGTACTTC.

This clonotype was observed a handful of times. The chain has TRBV5-5 and TRBJ2-6, with D possibly being TRBD1 or TRBD2 (5 bases each). V gave up 3 bases and J gave up 0 bases, with 7 bases separating them. The CDR3 covers 15 residues. CDR1 is SGHKS, CDR2 YYEKEE, per germline (reference sequence). CDR3 loop: CASSWGNSGANVLTF. The CDR3 bases are TGTGCCAGCAGCTGGGGGAACTCTGGGGCCAACGTCCTGACTTTC.

This clonotype came up a few times. This rearrangement joins TRBV5-1 to TRBJ1-3; D uncertain. This CDR3 has 15 amino acids. Deletions cut 0 bases from V and 0 bases from J, with 7 bases between. Germline assignment: CDR1 SGHRS and CDR2 YFSETQ. CDR3 sequence: CASSLEGGSGNTIYF. DNA of the CDR3: TGCGCCAGCAGCTTGGAAGGCGGCTCTGGAAACACCATATATTTT. Full variable domain (outside the CDR3, taken from reference TRBV5-1 and TRBJ1-3): KAGVTQTPRYLIKTRGQQVTLSCSPISGHRSVSWYQQTPGQGLQFLFEYFSETQRNKGNFPGRFSGRQFSNSRSEMNVSTLELGDSALYLCASSLEGGSGNTIYFGEGSWLTVV.

The CDR3 spells CASSLNSGSYEQYF. The CDR3 DNA follows: TGTGCCAGCAGCCTTAATAGCGGATCCTACGAGCAGTACTTC. The rearrangement links TRBV3-1 to TRBJ2-7, with a tentative D call TRBD2 (6 bases). V lost 4 bases, J lost 1 base, and 11 bases lay in between. The CDR3 covers 14 residues. Germline V lookup: CDR1 LGHDT, CDR2 YNNKEL (reference sequence).

The chain couples TRBV29-1 to TRBJ1-1; D may be TRBD1 (6 bases). There are 14 residues in the CDR3. Germline V gives CDR1 SQVTM, CDR2 ANQGSEA. V was clipped by 0 bases and J by 6 bases, with 14 bases between them. The CDR3 DNA sequence: TGCAGCGTTGAAGAACCCAGGGGCTGGGCTGAAGCTTTCTTT. Protein product: CSVEEPRGWAEAFF.

The V gene is TRBV20-1, the J gene TRBJ1-2; D uncertain. This CDR3 spans 15 amino acids. V was clipped by 0 bases and J by 2 bases, with 13 bases between them. Per the germline V gene, CDR1 is DFQATT and CDR2 is SNEGSKA (reference sequence). CDR3 residues: CSARDAMVGNYGYTF. As DNA, the CDR3 is TGCAGTGCTAGAGACGCCATGGTGGGGAACTATGGCTACACCTTC.